The 18 T cell receptor beta chains reported below all come from one sample, sequenced in a study of cytomegalovirus exposure and HLA in healthy donors. Method: immunoSEQ multiplex PCR; TCRdb's copy keeps in-frame clones and lacks some. The data contain over 150,000 clones, approximately 87% of them seen just once; the ten biggest clones take up around 6%. Material: PBMCs. The receptors were gathered from a woman younger than 45 in good health and CMV-seronegative.

The chain combines TRBV27 with TRBJ1-6; D gene uncertain. Trimming removed 3 bases at V and 2 bases at J, with 5 bases between. Germline V lookup: CDR1 MNHEY, CDR2 SMNVEV (reference sequence). This CDR3 has 14 amino acids. CDR3 coding DNA: TGTGCCAGCAGTTTCGTTCCCTATAATTCACCCCTCCACTTT. The encoded protein is CASSFVPYNSPLHF.

Here the CDR3 reads CASSTGPANYGYTF. DNA for the CDR3: TGTGCCAGCAGTACAGGGCCCGCTAACTATGGCTACACCTTC. The genes are TRBV6-5 and TRBJ1-2, with D possibly TRBD1 on 6 matching bases. There are 14 residues in the CDR3. The germline gives CDR1 MNHEY, CDR2 SVGAGI. V shed 5 bases and J shed 0 bases, with 10 bases lying between them.

The rearrangement links TRBV5-4 to TRBJ2-7; 8 bases line up with TRBD1. With V trimmed by 0 bases and J by 2 bases, 4 bases remained unmatched. This CDR3 comprises 15 residues. Germline V CDR1 and CDR2: SGHNT, YYREEE (reference sequence). The CDR3 sequence: CASSLGGQGPYEQYF. In DNA, the CDR3 is TGTGCCAGCAGCTTGGGAGGACAGGGCCCCTACGAGCAGTACTTC.

This chain joins TRBV6-5 and TRBJ2-2; D unresolved. Germline CDR1 and CDR2: MNHEY and SVGAGI. Trimming stripped 0 bases from V and 1 base from J, with 9 bases between. The CDR3 runs to 16 residues. DNA for the CDR3: TGTGCCAGCAGTTACTCGACCACGGTGAACACCGGGGAGCTGTTTTTT. This sequence encodes CASSYSTTVNTGELFF.

The chain uses TRBV7-6 and TRBJ2-5, with TRBD2 matching over 7 bases. This CDR3 region has 15 residues. Germline V gene data show CDR1 as SGHVS and CDR2 as FNYEAQ. Germline trimming cut 5 bases from V and 5 bases from J; bases unmatched to any gene: 11. The chain's CDR3 is CASSNPTGGRETQYF. The CDR3 coding sequence is TGTGCCAGCAGCAACCCCACGGGGGGTCGGGAGACCCAGTACTTC.

The chain recombines TRBV4-3 with TRBJ1-1; no reliable D call. Germline-derived CDR1 and CDR2 are LGHNA and YSLEER. The CDR3 sequence is 14 residues long. Between the trimmed V and J ends, which lost 0 bases and 1 base, there was a span of 6 bases. For the CDR3, the DNA is TGCGCCAGCAGCCAAGACAATTGGAACACTGAAGCTTTCTTT. It specifies CASSQDNWNTEAFF.

The chain carries TRBV29-1 and TRBJ2-7, with D unclear. Germline-derived CDR1 and CDR2 are SQVTM and ANQGSEA. The CDR3 sequence is 15 residues long. V was shortened by 4 bases and J by 0 bases, with 16 bases between the two germline ends. CDR3 loop: CSVGHVKKSSYEQYF. Here the CDR3 DNA reads TGCAGCGTTGGACACGTAAAGAAGAGCTCCTACGAGCAGTACTTC.

CDR3 sequence reads: CASSSRGELDEKLFF. CDR3 DNA: TGCGCCAGCAGCTCCCGAGGGGAGCTCGATGAAAAACTGTTTTTT. The chain uses TRBV4-3 and TRBJ1-4, with a possible D match to TRBD1 (5 bases). The CDR3 length is 15 residues. Trimming took off 5 bases at V and 6 bases at J, with 16 bases between the two ends. CDR1 is LGHNA and CDR2 is YSLEER in the germline V gene.

The chain combines TRBV4-3 with TRBJ2-5, with TRBD2 matching over 10 bases. The CDR3 covers 15 residues. V was clipped by 3 bases and J by 2 bases; unmatched bases: 3. Germline V gene sequence: CDR1 LGHNA, CDR2 YSLEER. CDR3 nucleotides: TGCGCCAGCAGCCAGTGGACTAGCGGACAAGAGACCCAGTACTTC. Translating gives CASSQWTSGQETQYF.

The chain recombines TRBV5-6 with TRBJ2-5; no firm D call. The V end lost 4 bases, the J end lost 10 bases, and 26 bases lay between the germline ends. In germline, CDR1 is SGHDT, CDR2 YYEEEE. CDR3 length equals 16 residues. The CDR3 loop is CASSQFTDPPPRVQYF. In DNA form, the CDR3 reads TGTGCCAGCAGCCAATTTACTGACCCCCCGCCAAGAGTCCAGTACTTC.

The chain has TRBV2 and TRBJ2-3; TRBD2 matches at 8 bases. Germline CDR1 is SNHLY and CDR2 is FYNNEI. CDR3 length: 17 residues. The V gene end was trimmed by 10 bases and the J gene end by 1 base; junction bases not matched to a gene: 16. The CDR3 DNA is TGTGCCATCTGGGGGTTGGCCAGCGGGGGAGGCACAGATACGCAGTATTTT. It codes for CAIWGLASGGGTDTQYF.

The rearrangement uses TRBV29-1 and TRBJ1-2; no definite D call. CDR3 length equals 11 residues. Germline V gives CDR1 SQVTM, CDR2 ANQGSEA. The germline V and J ends were trimmed by 0 bases and 5 bases, with 4 bases remaining between them. The CDR3 is CSVEDRYGYTF. CDR3 nucleotide sequence: TGCAGCGTTGAAGATAGGTATGGCTACACCTTC.

This chain uses TRBV6-6 with TRBJ2-7, with D unresolved. Germline CDR1 MNHNY, CDR2 SVGAGI (reference sequence). Trimming left V 7 bases short and J 2 bases short, with 12 bases between. The CDR3 contains 13 residues. The CDR3 DNA reads TGTGCCAGCAATACAGAAAACACCTACGAGCAGTACTTC. Amino acids: CASNTENTYEQYF.

This clone was counted once. The chain combines TRBV6-5 with TRBJ1-1; D is ambiguous. In germline, CDR1 is MNHEY, CDR2 SVGAGI. Trimming took 5 bases from V and 8 from J, leaving 15 bases between them. The CDR3 is made up of 13 amino acids. The CDR3 nucleotides are TGTGCCAGCAGTCCCCAAACATCGTCGGAAGCTTTCTTT. It specifies CASSPQTSSEAFF.

This clone came up once. J is TRBJ1-1 and V is TRBV27, with D possibly TRBD1 on 6 matching bases. The germline gives CDR1 MNHEY, CDR2 SMNVEV (reference sequence). The CDR3 consists of 15 residues. V dropped 5 bases and J dropped 2 bases, with 15 bases sitting between them. The CDR3 region has the DNA TGTGCCAGCAGTCCAAGTGTGGGGGCAAACACTGAAGCTTTCTTT. It yields the protein CASSPSVGANTEAFF.

The chain combines TRBV4-3 with TRBJ2-7, with 7 bases identical to TRBD1. Per the germline V gene, CDR1 is LGHNA and CDR2 is YSLEER. V was clipped by 1 base and J by 1 base; unmatched bases: 1. The CDR3 spans 14 residues. The CDR3 DNA follows: TGCGCCAGCAGCCAAGTGGACAGGTCCTACGAGCAGTACTTC. Amino acids: CASSQVDRSYEQYF.

Concerning this clone itself: The sample contains more than one DNA sequence encoding this CDR3. The V call is TRBV2, the J call TRBJ2-7; D possibly corresponds to TRBD1 (5 bases). Trimming removed 4 bases at V and 1 base at J, with 8 bases between. Per the germline V gene, CDR1 is SNHLY and CDR2 is FYNNEI. CDR3 size: 13 residues. CDR3 DNA: TGTGCCAGCAGTGGGACACTGTCCTACGAGCAGTACTTC. Translated, it gives CASSGTLSYEQYF.

This clone occurred once. The CDR3 nucleotides read TGTGCCAGCAGTTCCCTGATAGCGGGAGCTGAGGACGAGCAGTACTTC. This gives the protein CASSSLIAGAEDEQYF. The chain joins TRBV7-9 to TRBJ2-7; 9 bases agree with TRBD2. The CDR3 sequence is 16 residues long. Looked up from germline, CDR1 is SEHNR and CDR2 is FQNEAQ (reference sequence). J lost 5 bases, V lost 6 bases, and 14 bases had no gene match.